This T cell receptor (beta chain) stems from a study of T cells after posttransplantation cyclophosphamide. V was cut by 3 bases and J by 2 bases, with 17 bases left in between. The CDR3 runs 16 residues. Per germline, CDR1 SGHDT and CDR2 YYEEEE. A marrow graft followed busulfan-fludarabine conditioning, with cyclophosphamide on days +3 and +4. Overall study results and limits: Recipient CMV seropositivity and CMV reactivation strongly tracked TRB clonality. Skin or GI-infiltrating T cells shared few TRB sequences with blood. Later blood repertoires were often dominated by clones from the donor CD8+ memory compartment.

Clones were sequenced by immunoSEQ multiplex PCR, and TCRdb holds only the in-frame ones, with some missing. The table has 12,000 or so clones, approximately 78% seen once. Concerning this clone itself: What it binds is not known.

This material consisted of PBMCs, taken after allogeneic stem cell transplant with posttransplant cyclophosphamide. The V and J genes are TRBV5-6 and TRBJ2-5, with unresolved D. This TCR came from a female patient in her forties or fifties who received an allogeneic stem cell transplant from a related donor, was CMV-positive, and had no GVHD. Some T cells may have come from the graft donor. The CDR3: CASSSLDSSIQETQYF. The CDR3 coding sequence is TGTGCCAGCAGCTCCCTGGATAGTAGCATTCAAGAGACCCAGTACTTC.